This entry lists 17 T cell receptor beta chains sequenced from one sample in a study of blood T cell repertoires in COVID-19 (dated by TCRdb to about 2020). Preparation of the library involved the immunoSEQ multiplex PCR assay. Not all clones reach the TCRdb copy of this immuneACCESS table, which keeps in-frame sequences only. Checked studies attribute under half of the gap to unresolved V genes and leave the rest unexplained. Recorded for this sample are some 130,000 clones; more than 90% of them occurred a single time. About 3.5% of the sample is in the top ten clones. The sample was peripheral blood. The receptor set was obtained from a man in his fifties with active COVID-19.

The CDR3 DNA follows: TGTGCCACCAGTGACACCGGGACTAGCGGGAGAGGCACAGATACGCAGTATTTT. Amino acid sequence: CATSDTGTSGRGTDTQYF. The rearrangement joins TRBV24-1 to TRBJ2-3; 14 bases are shared with TRBD2. Losses at the gene ends were 4 bases for V and 1 base for J; bases not matched to a gene: 6. This CDR3 is built from 18 residues. Germline V gene sequence: CDR1 KGHDR, CDR2 SFDVKD.

The V call is TRBV2, the J call TRBJ1-2; the match to TRBD1 covers 9 bases. CDR3 length equals 13 residues. The V segment lost 10 bases and the J segment 2 bases; nucleotides outside the gene matches: 5. Per germline, CDR1 SNHLY and CDR2 FYNNEI. The chain's CDR3 is CANPGQGNYGYTF. The CDR3 nucleotides are TGTGCCAACCCCGGACAGGGGAACTATGGCTACACCTTC.

V is TRBV19 and J is TRBJ2-6; D possibly corresponds to TRBD1 (6 bases). With 5 bases removed from V and 2 bases from J, the gap between germline ends came to 10 bases. The CDR3 is 15 residues long. Germline assignment: CDR1 LNHDA and CDR2 SQIVND (reference sequence). The CDR3 DNA reads as TGTGCCAGTAGTGGGGGCGGGCCTGGGGCCAACGTCCTGACTTTC. It codes for CASSGGGPGANVLTF.

This clone was observed a few times. The rearrangement uses TRBV6-6 and TRBJ2-7, with D tentatively TRBD1 (5 bases). Looked up from germline, CDR1 is MNHNY and CDR2 is SVGAGI (reference sequence). Trimming took off 4 bases at V and 1 base at J, with 14 bases between the two ends. The CDR3 loop spans 15 amino acids. CDR3 sequence: CASSSRNTGSYEQYV. The DNA for the CDR3 is TGTGCCAGCAGTTCAAGAAACACAGGATCCTACGAGCAGTACGTC.

The chain has TRBV5-4 and TRBJ2-2; D unresolved. The V gene's germline CDR1 is SGHNT and CDR2 YYREEE (reference sequence). This CDR3 spans 20 amino acids. Trimming took 0 bases from V and 0 from J, leaving 21 bases between them. Here the CDR3 DNA reads TGTGCCAGCAGCTTGGCTTTAGCTTTACCAATCCAATCGAACACCGGGGAGCTGTTTTTT. This codes for CASSLALALPIQSNTGELFF.

The V gene is TRBV5-5, the J gene TRBJ1-1, with a possible D match to TRBD1 (5 bases). Trimming took off 2 bases at V and 1 base at J, with 9 bases between the two ends. The CDR3 has 14 residues. CDR1 and CDR2 from the germline V gene are SGHKS and YYEKEE (reference sequence). CDR3: CASSLQATNTEAFF. CDR3 nucleotides: TGTGCCAGCAGCTTACAGGCTACGAACACTGAAGCTTTCTTT.

V gene TRBV9 combines with J gene TRBJ1-2; weak D call: TRBD1 (6 bases). Trimming cost V 0 bases and J 8 bases, with 17 bases left between them. Germline CDR1 is SGDLS and CDR2 is YYNGEE. The CDR3 spans 15 residues. CDR3 sequence: CASSVEVRGTGGYTF. CDR3 in DNA: TGTGCCAGCAGCGTAGAAGTCAGGGGAACGGGGGGCTACACCTTC.

The CDR3 nucleotides read TGTGCCAGCAGCACCCACGGGGGGCTGGAGCACACTGAAGCTTTCTTT. Translated, it gives CASSTHGGLEHTEAFF. The chain joins TRBV7-3 to TRBJ1-1, with TRBD1 as a possible D gene (6 bases). The V end lost 5 bases, the J end lost 3 bases, and 19 bases lay between the germline ends. The germline gives CDR1 SGHTA, CDR2 FQGTGA. The CDR3 runs 16 residues. The full variable domain, its missing parts supplied by reference TRBV7-3 and TRBJ1-1, is GAGVSQTPSNKVTEKGKYVELRCDPISGHTALYWYRQSLGQGPEFLIYFQGTGAADDSGLPNDRFFAVRPEGSVSTLKIQRTERGDSAVYLCASSTHGGLEHTEAFFGQGTRLTVV.

This clone has just one count. The chain recombines TRBV7-9 with TRBJ2-3; maybe TRBD1 (6 bases). The CDR3 runs to 14 residues. Trimming removed 4 bases from V and 2 bases from J, with 10 bases in between. Looked up from germline, CDR1 is SEHNR and CDR2 is FQNEAQ (reference sequence). The CDR3, as DNA: TGTGCCAGCAGCTATAGGGGGAACACAGATACGCAGTATTTT. It yields the protein CASSYRGNTDTQYF.

The CDR3 reads CASSEFPYYEQYV. In DNA, the CDR3 is TGTGCCAGCAGTGAATTCCCCTATTACGAGCAGTACGTC. V and J are TRBV2 and TRBJ2-7; D is undetermined. Trimming removed 2 bases at V and 4 bases at J, with 9 bases between. Germline CDR1 is SNHLY and CDR2 is FYNNEI. The CDR3 totals 13 residues.

J is TRBJ2-2 and V is TRBV5-1; D perhaps matches TRBD2 (6 bases). CDR3 length: 14 residues. V dropped 5 bases and J dropped 6 bases, with 14 bases sitting between them. Germline V gene lookup returns CDR1 SGHRS and CDR2 YFSETQ. The CDR3 sequence is CASSSGERSGELFF. The CDR3, as DNA: TGCGCCAGCAGTTCGGGGGAGCGGTCCGGGGAGCTGTTTTTT. The whole variable domain, remainder taken from reference TRBV5-1 and TRBJ2-2, is KAGVTQTPRYLIKTRGQQVTLSCSPISGHRSVSWYQQTPGQGLQFLFEYFSETQRNKGNFPGRFSGRQFSNSRSEMNVSTLELGDSALYLCASSSGERSGELFFGEGSRLTVL.

The J gene is TRBJ1-2, the V gene TRBV7-9; 7 nucleotides line up with TRBD1. The V and J ends lost 1 base and 7 bases, in that order; junction bases with no gene match: 15. The length of the CDR3 is 17 residues. CDR1 and CDR2 from the germline V gene are SEHNR and FQNEAQ (reference sequence). In DNA form, the CDR3 reads TGTGCCAGCAGCTTAGAAAAGGGGGCAAAGGGTTCATTTGGCTACACCTTC. Amino acid sequence: CASSLEKGAKGSFGYTF.

V usage is TRBV5-5 and J usage is TRBJ2-3; 7 bases line up with TRBD2. V gave up 3 bases and J gave up 2 bases; unmatched junction bases: 6. Germline CDR1 is SGHKS and CDR2 is YYEKEE (reference sequence). CDR3 length: 15 residues. The CDR3 loop reads CASSSWDYYTDTQYF. The CDR3 DNA is TGTGCCAGCAGCTCCTGGGACTACTACACAGATACGCAGTATTTT.

This clone was detected only a few times. V is TRBV7-3 and J is TRBJ1-1, with 8 bases fitting TRBD1. The germline CDR1 and CDR2 sequences are SGHTA and FQGTGA. CDR3 length equals 14 residues. V gave up 4 bases and J gave up 3 bases; unmatched junction bases: 4. Here the CDR3 reads CASSSTGGDTEAFF. CDR3 DNA sequence: TGTGCCAGCAGCTCAACAGGGGGAGACACTGAAGCTTTCTTT.

V and J are TRBV2 and TRBJ2-5, with a weak D call TRBD2 (6 bases). V lost 6 bases and J lost 5, with 13 bases in between. The CDR3 loop spans 13 amino acids. Germline CDR1 and CDR2: SNHLY and FYNNEI. CDR3 sequence: CASRFGEVETQYF. In DNA, the CDR3 is TGTGCCAGCAGATTCGGGGAGGTGGAGACCCAGTACTTC.

The CDR3 DNA sequence: TGTGCCAGCAGCGTAGGGGCCCGGGGGACAGCTGAATCGACGCCCCAGCATTTT. It specifies CASSVGARGTAESTPQHF. The V gene is TRBV9, the J gene TRBJ1-5, with TRBD1 matching over 7 bases. Germline trimming cut 0 bases from V and 9 bases from J; bases unmatched to any gene: 18. Per the germline V gene, CDR1 is SGDLS and CDR2 is YYNGEE. The CDR3 contains 18 residues.

The chain employs TRBV6-5 and TRBJ1-2, with 7 positions matching TRBD1. V was clipped by 0 bases and J by 2 bases; unmatched bases: 3. Germline V CDR1 and CDR2: MNHEY, SVGAGI. This CDR3 has 15 residues. The CDR3 coding sequence is TGTGCCAGCAGTTACTCCAGGGGGTGGAACTATGGCTACACCTTC. Translating gives CASSYSRGWNYGYTF.